This is a list of T cell receptor beta chains from one sample in a study of cytomegalovirus exposure and HLA in healthy donors. Clones were sequenced by immunoSEQ multiplex PCR, and TCRdb holds only the in-frame ones, with some missing. The table lists under 150,000 clones, under 75% of them singletons. The sample was PBMCs. The source of these receptors is a woman in her thirties or forties in good health and CMV-seronegative. The CDR3 runs from the conserved cysteine through the conserved F or W. The D gene is left open where the match is weak. Clone size appears in some rows only: once, few, many, or a class for an expanded clone.

d_call: .; v_call: TRBV5-1; clone_size: .; j_call: TRBJ1-1; cdr3_aa: CASSLGTGYWDEAFF; cdr3_nt: TGCGCCAGCAGCTTGGGCACAGGGTATTGGGATGAAGCTTTCTTT
d_call: .; v_call: TRBV5-4; clone_size: .; j_call: TRBJ1-4; cdr3_aa: CASSLDRPLAGVEKLFF; cdr3_nt: TGTGCCAGCAGCTTGGATCGCCCCCTCGCAGGCGTTGAAAAACTGTTTTTT
d_call: .; v_call: TRBV5-4; clone_size: .; j_call: TRBJ1-1; cdr3_aa: CASSLEQGTVGTEAFF; cdr3_nt: TGTGCCAGCAGCTTGGAGCAGGGGACGGTGGGCACTGAAGCTTTCTTT
d_call: TRBD2; v_call: TRBV28; clone_size: .; j_call: TRBJ2-2; cdr3_aa: CASSWGGSTGELFF; cdr3_nt: TGTGCCAGCTCTTGGGGGGGATCCACCGGGGAGCTGTTTTTT
d_call: TRBD1; v_call: TRBV15; clone_size: once; j_call: TRBJ1-5; cdr3_aa: CATRPRGDNQPQHF; cdr3_nt: TGTGCCACCAGGCCCAGGGGGGATAATCAGCCCCAGCATTTT
d_call: TRBD1; v_call: TRBV6-5; clone_size: .; j_call: TRBJ1-1; cdr3_aa: CASRIIFTGETEAFF; cdr3_nt: TGTGCCAGCAGAATAATATTTACAGGGGAAACTGAAGCTTTCTTT
d_call: .; v_call: TRBV19; clone_size: few; j_call: TRBJ2-7; cdr3_aa: CASSIGTRRGVSYEQYF; cdr3_nt: TGTGCCAGTAGTATTGGGACTCGCCGGGGAGTCTCCTACGAGCAGTACTTC
d_call: .; v_call: TRBV29-1; clone_size: .; j_call: TRBJ2-1; cdr3_aa: CSSEGRGVYNEQFF; cdr3_nt: TGCAGCTCCGAGGGCCGGGGAGTCTACAATGAGCAGTTCTTC
d_call: TRBD2; v_call: TRBV7-2; clone_size: .; j_call: TRBJ2-1; cdr3_aa: CASSPGGAGSHEQFF; cdr3_nt: TGTGCCAGCAGCCCGGGGGGGGCGGGCAGCCATGAGCAGTTCTTC
d_call: TRBD1; v_call: TRBV6-1; clone_size: few; j_call: TRBJ1-2; cdr3_aa: CASRQGQAGGYTF; cdr3_nt: TGTGCCAGCAGACAGGGACAGGCTGGGGGCTACACCTTC
d_call: TRBD1; v_call: TRBV4-2; clone_size: .; j_call: TRBJ1-2; cdr3_aa: CASSQTTGQVGYGYTF; cdr3_nt: TGTGCCAGCAGCCAGACGACAGGGCAAGTAGGCTATGGCTACACCTTC
d_call: TRBD1; v_call: TRBV6-1; clone_size: few; j_call: TRBJ2-7; cdr3_aa: CASSSRQGYEQYF; cdr3_nt: TGTGCCAGCTCTTCCAGACAGGGGTACGAGCAGTACTTC
d_call: TRBD1; v_call: TRBV10-3; clone_size: once; j_call: TRBJ1-1; cdr3_aa: CAISLGQGASTEAFF; cdr3_nt: TGTGCCATCAGCCTTGGACAGGGGGCGAGCACTGAAGCTTTCTTT
d_call: .; v_call: TRBV27; clone_size: .; j_call: TRBJ1-6; cdr3_aa: CASSLQVNSPLHF; cdr3_nt: TGTGCCAGCAGTTTACAGGTTAATTCACCCCTCCACTTT
d_call: .; v_call: TRBV5-1; clone_size: .; j_call: TRBJ2-1; cdr3_aa: CASSLASWGERNEQFF; cdr3_nt: TGCGCCAGCAGCTTGGCATCGTGGGGGGAGCGCAATGAGCAGTTCTTC
d_call: .; v_call: TRBV6-1; clone_size: few; j_call: TRBJ1-3; cdr3_aa: CASSSLRVTGNTIYF; cdr3_nt: TGTGCCAGCAGCAGCCTCAGGGTGACCGGAAACACCATATATTTT
d_call: TRBD1; v_call: TRBV19; clone_size: .; j_call: TRBJ1-6; cdr3_aa: CASSIADRRRLHF; cdr3_nt: TGTGCCAGTAGTATAGCGGACAGGCGCCGTCTCCACTTT